This TCR beta chain appears in the sequencing data of a study of CD8+CD57+ T cells in acquired aplastic anemia. Genomic DNA provided the template from which TCR beta VDJ and CDR3 profiles were obtained. TCRdb processed the reads anew with MiXCR; each CDR3 protein has one entry. The data show 150,000 to 200,000 distinct CDR3 sequences, 47% seen once. Germline lookup yields CDR1 SGHTA and CDR2 FQGNSA. V gave up 0 bases and J gave up 16 bases, with 1 base separating them. This CDR3 contains 9 residues. All patients picked for sequencing had shown, by flow cytometry, an expansion of CD8+CD57+ cells. Patients uniformly had severe acquired aplastic anemia. A remark on this clonotype: Likely a read error: the CDR3 ends without its conserved phenylalanine or tryptophan.

This TCR was sampled from a human donor with aplastic anemia. Sequenced: sorted CD4+, CD8+, or CD8+CD57+ T cells (not recorded which) from PBMCs. The chain joins TRBV7-2 to TRBJ2-6; D is unresolved. CDR3: CASSLALTS. Here the CDR3 DNA reads TGTGCCAGCAGCTTAGCGCTGACTAGC.